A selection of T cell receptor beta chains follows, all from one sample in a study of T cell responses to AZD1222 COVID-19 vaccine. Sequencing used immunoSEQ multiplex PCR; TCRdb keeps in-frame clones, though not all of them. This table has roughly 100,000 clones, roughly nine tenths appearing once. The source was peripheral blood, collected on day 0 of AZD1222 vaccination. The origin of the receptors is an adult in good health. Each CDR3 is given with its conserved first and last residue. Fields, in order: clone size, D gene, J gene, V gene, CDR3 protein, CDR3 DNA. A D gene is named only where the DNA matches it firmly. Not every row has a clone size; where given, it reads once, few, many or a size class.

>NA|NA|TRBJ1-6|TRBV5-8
CASSLMQGSFNSPLHF
TGTGCCAGCAGCTTGATGCAGGGGAGTTTTAATTCACCCCTCCACTTT
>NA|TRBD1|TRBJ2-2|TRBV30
CAWRSYPGQPGGGELFF
TGTGCCTGGAGATCTTACCCGGGACAGCCCGGAGGCGGGGAGCTGTTTTTT
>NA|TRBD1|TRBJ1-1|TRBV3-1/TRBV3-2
CASSLVPGQEPNTEAFF
TGTGCCAGCAGCCTCGTCCCGGGACAGGAGCCGAACACTGAAGCTTTCTTT
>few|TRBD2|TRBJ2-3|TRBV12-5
CASGLGLGGGTDTQYF
TGTGCTAGTGGTTTGGGTCTCGGGGGGGGAACAGATACGCAGTATTTT
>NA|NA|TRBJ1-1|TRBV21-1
CASSKVDVRQDYLRYTEAFF
TGTGCCAGCAGCAAAGTTGACGTCAGACAGGACTACCTGAGGTACACTGAAGCTTTCTTT
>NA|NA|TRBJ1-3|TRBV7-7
CASSPLRRSSGNTIYF
TGTGCTAGCAGCCCCCTTCGGCGATCCTCTGGAAACACCATATATTTT
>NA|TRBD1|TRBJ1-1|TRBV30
CAWSVMAGGITEAFF
TGTGCCTGGAGTGTAATGGCAGGGGGAATCACTGAAGCTTTCTTT
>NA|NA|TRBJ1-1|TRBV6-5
CAKDRTYQSSTEAFF
TGTGCCAAGGACCGGACATATCAATCGAGCACTGAAGCTTTCTTT
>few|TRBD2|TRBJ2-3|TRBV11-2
CASSFRGGGNTDTQYF
TGTGCCAGCAGCTTCCGTGGCGGGGGGAACACAGATACGCAGTATTTT
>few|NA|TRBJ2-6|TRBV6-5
CASRNHIGANVLTF
TGTGCCAGCAGAAATCATATAGGGGCCAACGTCCTGACTTTC
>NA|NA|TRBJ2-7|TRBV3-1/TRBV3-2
CASSQGLNYEQYF
TGTGCCAGCAGCCAAGGCCTCAACTACGAGCAGTACTTC
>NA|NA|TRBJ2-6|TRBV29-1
CSVRGKGANVLTF
TGCAGCGTTCGGGGGAAAGGGGCCAACGTCCTGACTTTC
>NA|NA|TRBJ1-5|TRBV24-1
CATSDSIGPQHF
TGTGCCACCAGTGACTCTATAGGGCCCCAGCATTTT
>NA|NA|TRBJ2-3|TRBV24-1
CATSDLGGLTDTQYF
TGTGCCACCAGTGACCTCGGGGGTCTCACAGATACGCAGTATTTT
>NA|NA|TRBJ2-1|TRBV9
CASSTEGGNEQFF
TGTGCCAGCAGCACAGAAGGGGGGAATGAGCAGTTCTTC
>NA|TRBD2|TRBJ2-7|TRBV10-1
CASSDGASGYYEQYF
TGCGCCAGCAGTGATGGGGCTAGCGGGTACTACGAGCAGTACTTC
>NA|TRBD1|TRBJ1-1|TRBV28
CASSFLTGHTEAFF
TGTGCCAGCAGTTTCTTGACAGGGCACACTGAAGCTTTCTTT
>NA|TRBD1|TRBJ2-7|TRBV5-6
CASSWDSGYEQYF
TGTGCCAGCAGCTGGGACAGCGGTTACGAGCAGTACTTC
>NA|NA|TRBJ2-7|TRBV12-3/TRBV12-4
CASSLVGLREQYF
TGTGCCAGCAGTTTAGTCGGGTTACGGGAGCAGTACTTC
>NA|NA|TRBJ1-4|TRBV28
CASSFTWGATNEKLFF
TGTGCCAGCAGTTTTACGTGGGGTGCAACTAATGAAAAACTGTTTTTT
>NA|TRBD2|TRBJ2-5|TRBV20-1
CSASNQRGVETQYF
TGCAGTGCTAGTAACCAGCGGGGGGTCGAGACCCAGTACTTC
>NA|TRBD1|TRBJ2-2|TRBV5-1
CASSLDSGQSTGELFF
TGCGCCAGCAGCTTGGATTCGGGACAGAGCACCGGGGAGCTGTTTTTT
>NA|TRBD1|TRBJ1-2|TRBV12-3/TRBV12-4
CASSSQGAVGYTF
TGTGCCAGCAGTTCACAGGGGGCGGTTGGCTACACCTTC
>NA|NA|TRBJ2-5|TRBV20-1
CSAKGWETQYF
TGCAGTGCTAAAGGATGGGAGACCCAGTACTTC
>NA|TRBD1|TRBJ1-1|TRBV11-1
CASSSRGRDRGTEAFF
TGTGCCAGCAGCTCCAGAGGCCGGGACAGAGGCACTGAAGCTTTCTTT
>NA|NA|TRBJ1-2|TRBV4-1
CASSPQNRGYGYTF
TGCGCCAGCAGCCCTCAAAACCGGGGGTATGGCTACACCTTC
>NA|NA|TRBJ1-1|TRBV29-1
CSVPSGGTANTEAFF
TGCAGCGTTCCATCAGGTGGGACCGCGAACACTGAAGCTTTCTTT
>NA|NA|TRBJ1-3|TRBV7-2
CASREGGGNTIYF
TGTGCCAGCAGAGAGGGAGGCGGAAACACCATATATTTT
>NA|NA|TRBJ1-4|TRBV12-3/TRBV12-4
CASSLRGNEKLFF
TGTGCCAGCAGTTTGAGGGGTAATGAAAAACTGTTTTTT
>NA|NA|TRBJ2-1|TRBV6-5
CASSYQSASYNEQFF
TGTGCCAGCAGTTATCAAAGCGCAAGCTACAATGAGCAGTTCTTC
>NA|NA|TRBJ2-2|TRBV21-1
CASSTKGCDTGELFF
TGTGCCAGCAGCACTAAGGGTTGCGACACCGGGGAGCTGTTTTTT
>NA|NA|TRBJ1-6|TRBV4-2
CASSLGVDNSPLHF
TGTGCCAGCAGCCTAGGGGTAGATAATTCACCCCTCCACTTT
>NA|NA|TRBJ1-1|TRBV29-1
CSVDFRGLNTEAFF
TGCAGCGTTGATTTCCGGGGCCTGAACACTGAAGCTTTCTTT
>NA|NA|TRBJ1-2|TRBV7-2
CASSLGPDNYGYTF
TGTGCCAGCAGCTTAGGTCCAGACAACTATGGCTACACCTTC
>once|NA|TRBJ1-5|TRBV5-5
CASSLGGTVNQPQHF
TGTGCCAGCAGCCTGGGGGGTACAGTCAATCAGCCCCAGCATTTT
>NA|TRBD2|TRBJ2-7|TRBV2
CASSEERGGGEQYF
TGTGCCAGCAGTGAAGAGCGGGGGGGCGGAGAGCAGTACTTC
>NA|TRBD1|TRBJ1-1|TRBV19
CASQSWTGVMNTEAFF
TGTGCCAGCCAATCCTGGACAGGGGTCATGAACACTGAAGCTTTCTTT
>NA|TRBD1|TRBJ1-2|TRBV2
CASSLGQGVGYTF
TGTGCCAGCAGTTTGGGACAGGGTGTAGGCTACACCTTC
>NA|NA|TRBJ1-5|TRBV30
CAWSGLNSNQPQHF
TGTGCCTGGAGTGGCCTAAATAGCAATCAGCCCCAGCATTTT
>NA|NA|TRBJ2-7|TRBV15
CATSRDPNGNYEQYF
TGTGCCACCAGCAGAGATCCTAATGGCAACTACGAGCAGTACTTC
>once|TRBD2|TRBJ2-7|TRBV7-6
CASSRSAGEYPYEQYF
TGTGCCAGCAGCCGATCAGCGGGGGAGTATCCCTACGAGCAGTACTTC
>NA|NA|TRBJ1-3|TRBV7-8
CASSGRLWDSGNTIYF
TGTGCCAGCAGCGGCCGGCTTTGGGACTCTGGAAACACCATATATTTT
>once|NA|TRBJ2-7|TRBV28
CASSNSISSYEQYF
TGTGCCAGCAGCAACAGTATCAGCTCCTACGAGCAGTACTTC
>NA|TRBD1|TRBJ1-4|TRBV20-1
CSASGRGNEKLFF
TGCAGTGCTAGTGGCAGGGGGAACGAAAAACTGTTTTTT
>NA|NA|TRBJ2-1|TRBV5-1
CASSLGGAGRKQFF
TGCGCCAGCAGCTTGGGTGGGGCCGGGCGAAAGCAGTTCTTC
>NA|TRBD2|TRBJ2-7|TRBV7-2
CASSLGASGSYEQYF
TGTGCCAGCAGCTTAGGAGCTAGCGGCTCCTACGAGCAGTACTTC
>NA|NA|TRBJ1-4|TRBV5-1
CASSLALQGNEKLFF
TGCGCCAGCAGCTTGGCCCTGCAGGGTAATGAAAAACTGTTTTTT
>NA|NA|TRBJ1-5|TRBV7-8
CASTRGVGTSNQPQHF
TGTGCCAGCACCCGCGGGGTGGGGACCAGCAATCAGCCCCAGCATTTT
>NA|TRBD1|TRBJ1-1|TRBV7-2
CASSLDRGQRNTEAFF
TGTGCCAGCAGCTTAGATAGGGGGCAACGGAACACTGAAGCTTTCTTT
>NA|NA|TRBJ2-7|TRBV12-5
CASGLAPGGPHEQYF
TGTGCTAGTGGTTTAGCCCCCGGAGGACCACACGAGCAGTACTTC